This T cell receptor (beta chain) was sequenced for a study of blood T cell repertoires in COVID-19. Data came from immunoSEQ multiplex PCR; TCRdb stores just in-frame clones and leaves some out. This table has about 160,000 clones, around 81% appearing once. The TCR originated in a man aged 60 to 69 with active or convalescent COVID-19. The sample was peripheral blood.

The CDR3 DNA sequence: TGTGCCAGCAGTTTATGGGGCGCAAGGACAGGGGCCGGGGAGCAGTACTTC. As protein: CASSLWGARTGAGEQYF. The chain recombines TRBV27 with TRBJ2-7, with 9 bases matching TRBD1. Germline assignment: CDR1 MNHEY and CDR2 SMNVEV (reference sequence). The CDR3 extends over 17 amino acids. V shed 1 base, J shed 7 bases, and the junction held 14 bases outside the gene matches.